A few counts support the clone carrying this T cell receptor beta chain. What it binds is not known. The authors extracted RNA and reverse transcribed it into cDNA as the sequencing template. This table comes from immunoSEQ multiplex PCR, and its TCRdb copy is limited to in-frame clones, with some not included. The top ten hold approximately 19% of the sample, which has 150,000 to 190,000 clones, 45% to 60% seen once. The CDR3 covers 14 residues. Germline CDR1 reads LGHNA; CDR2 reads YSLEER. Unmatched junction bases numbered 3, after V lost 4 bases and J lost 8 bases. Sampling of alopecia areata patients yielded lesional scalp punch biopsies as well as peripheral blood. These data belong to a study of CD8+ T cells in alopecia areata. Study context: Treated patients were given 5 to 10 mg oral tofacitinib twice daily.

Findings of the study overall: Especially in alopecia totalis/universalis, lesional scalp showed greater clonality than normal scalp did.

This material consisted of CD8+ T cells sorted from blood, taken at week 0. The clonotype originates from a human donor with alopecia areata. The chain carries TRBV4-3 and TRBJ2-1; 12 bases match TRBD2. Here the CDR3 reads CASSPSGGAHEQFF. The CDR3, as DNA: TGCGCCAGCAGCCCTAGCGGGGGGGCTCATGAGCAGTTCTTC.